This TCR beta chain was found in a study of control samples from healthy donors and cancer patients. The repertoire was sequenced with immunoSEQ multiplex PCR; TCRdb's copy has only in-frame clones and lacks some. The repertoire has 150,000 to 200,000 clones, approximately 94% of them found once; the top ten carry about 1.4%. Germline V CDR1 and CDR2: SEHNR, FQNEAQ (reference sequence). The junction had 3 bases not matched to a gene; V was cut back by 3 bases and J by 1 base. The CDR3 extends over 15 amino acids. This sequence joins TRBV7-9 and TRBJ2-3; TRBD2 aligns across 8 bases. The sequence was collected from a woman in her late teens or twenties in good health. The source material was blood. The DNA of the CDR3 is TGTGCCAGCAGCTTGAAAGCGGGAGGCACAGATACGCAGTATTTT. It specifies CASSLKAGGTDTQYF.